Each of the 12 T cell receptor beta chains below was sequenced from the same sample in a study of control samples from healthy donors and cancer patients. Using immunoSEQ multiplex PCR, the repertoire was profiled, and TCRdb retains in-frame clones only, with some absent. The sample lists over 150,000 clones, 90% to 95% occurring once. The sequenced sample was blood. The receptor source for this set is a man younger than 45 in good health.

Only a few counts were recorded for this clone. The rearrangement links TRBV15 to TRBJ2-7, with 11 bases lining up with TRBD1. Germline lookup yields CDR1 LNHNV and CDR2 YYDKDF (reference sequence). This CDR3 has 17 residues. After removal of 1 base from V and 0 bases from J, the junction contained 5 bases not matched to a gene. CDR3 in DNA: TGTGCCACCAGCAGAGGGACAGGGGGCGAGGGCTCCTACGAGCAGTACTTC. Its protein product is CATSRGTGGEGSYEQYF.

This clone was seen only once. The chain couples TRBV10-3 to TRBJ2-3, with TRBD1 identical over 10 bases. CDR3 length: 15 amino acids. Germline trimming cut 6 bases from V and 1 base from J; bases unmatched to any gene: 4. Germline V gives CDR1 ENHRY, CDR2 SYGVKD. CDR3 region: CAISSGTGGTDTQYF. CDR3 bases: TGTGCCATCAGCTCCGGGACAGGGGGCACAGATACGCAGTATTTT.

For the CDR3, the DNA is TGTGCCAGCAGTTCCCCCCTCGGGGGGACTAGCGGGGGAAGCACAGATACGCAGTATTTT. It is translated as CASSSPLGGTSGGSTDTQYF. V and J are TRBV6-2 or TRBV6-3 and TRBJ2-3; 14 nucleotides align to TRBD2. Germline V gene sequence: CDR1 MNHEY, CDR2 SVGEGT. The CDR3 consists of 20 residues. Unmatched junction bases numbered 12, after V lost 4 bases and J lost 0 bases.

This rearrangement joins TRBV28 to TRBJ2-1, with TRBD2 identical over 11 bases. This CDR3 comprises 15 residues. The ends lost 6 bases at V and 7 bases at J; junction bases unmatched: 8. CDR1 and CDR2 from the germline V gene are MDHEN and SYDVKM. CDR3 DNA: TGTGCCAGCAGCCCGTCTAGCGGGAGGACTAATGAGCAGTTCTTC. It yields the protein CASSPSSGRTNEQFF.

V is TRBV9 and J is TRBJ1-5; TRBD1 matches 8 bases. This CDR3 contains 14 residues. Trimming removed 2 bases from V and 5 bases from J; junction bases left unmatched: 3. Germline CDR1 and CDR2: SGDLS and YYNGEE. CDR3 region: CASSVGQADQPQHF. The CDR3 nucleotides read TGTGCCAGCAGCGTGGGACAGGCCGATCAGCCCCAGCATTTT.

The chain recombines TRBV5-1 with TRBJ1-2, with D hard to call. Looked up from germline, CDR1 is SGHRS and CDR2 is YFSETQ. Between the trimmed V and J ends, which lost 4 bases and 7 bases, there was a span of 11 bases. This CDR3 has 12 amino acids. CDR3 protein: CASSLLGSGYTF. The CDR3 coding sequence is TGCGCCAGCAGCCTATTAGGTAGTGGCTACACCTTC.

J is TRBJ1-5 and V is TRBV5-5; 8 nucleotides agree with TRBD1. This CDR3 comprises 16 residues. Per the germline V gene, CDR1 is SGHKS and CDR2 is YYEKEE (reference sequence). V dropped 0 bases and J dropped 2; count of bases not matched to a gene: 4. The CDR3 nucleotides read TGTGCCAGCAGCTTGGGGGACAGGTGGGGCAATCAGCCCCAGCATTTT. Translated: CASSLGDRWGNQPQHF.

The chain combines TRBV28 with TRBJ1-5; D might be TRBD1 (6 bases). Germline CDR1 MDHEN, CDR2 SYDVKM. Trimming pared 6 bases from V and 2 bases from J, leaving 14 bases between. The CDR3 loop spans 15 amino acids. The CDR3 sequence is CASSLQGMGNQPQHF. Here the CDR3 DNA reads TGTGCCAGCAGCCTACAGGGAATGGGCAATCAGCCCCAGCATTTT.

This chain connects TRBV30 to TRBJ1-5, with D possibly being TRBD1 (6 bases). In germline, CDR1 is GTSNPN, CDR2 SVGIG (reference sequence). Deletions cut 2 bases from V and 6 bases from J, with 17 bases between. CDR3 length: 15 amino acids. For the CDR3, the DNA is TGTGCCTGGAGTCCACGGGGGGCATCGGGTCAGCCCCAGCATTTT. It specifies CAWSPRGASGQPQHF.

The chain employs TRBV11-2 and TRBJ2-3; no clear D gene. Germline V CDR1 and CDR2: SGHAT, FQNNGV. There are 13 residues in the CDR3. The ends were cut back, 6 bases at V and 2 bases at J, with 9 bases in the middle. For the CDR3, the DNA is TGTGCCAGCAGTTGGCAGGCCACAGATACGCAGTATTTT. This encodes CASSWQATDTQYF.

The rearrangement links TRBV13 to TRBJ1-1, with 8 bases matching TRBD1. Germline lookup yields CDR1 PRHDT and CDR2 FYEKMQ (reference sequence). This CDR3 is 17 amino acids long. Losses at the gene ends were 0 bases for V and 4 bases for J; bases not matched to a gene: 10. The CDR3 sequence is CASSLGRKQGTGTEAFF. CDR3 bases: TGTGCCAGCAGCTTAGGCCGTAAACAGGGGACAGGCACTGAAGCTTTCTTT.

This chain uses TRBV4-3 with TRBJ2-7, with D possibly TRBD2 on 6 matching bases. The CDR3 is made up of 13 amino acids. Germline V gene sequence: CDR1 LGHNA, CDR2 YSLEER. The V and J ends lost 4 bases and 7 bases respectively, with 14 bases between them. The CDR3 nucleotides read TGCGCCAGCAGCCTGCAGGCGGGGCGGGAGCAGTACTTC. It encodes CASSLQAGREQYF.